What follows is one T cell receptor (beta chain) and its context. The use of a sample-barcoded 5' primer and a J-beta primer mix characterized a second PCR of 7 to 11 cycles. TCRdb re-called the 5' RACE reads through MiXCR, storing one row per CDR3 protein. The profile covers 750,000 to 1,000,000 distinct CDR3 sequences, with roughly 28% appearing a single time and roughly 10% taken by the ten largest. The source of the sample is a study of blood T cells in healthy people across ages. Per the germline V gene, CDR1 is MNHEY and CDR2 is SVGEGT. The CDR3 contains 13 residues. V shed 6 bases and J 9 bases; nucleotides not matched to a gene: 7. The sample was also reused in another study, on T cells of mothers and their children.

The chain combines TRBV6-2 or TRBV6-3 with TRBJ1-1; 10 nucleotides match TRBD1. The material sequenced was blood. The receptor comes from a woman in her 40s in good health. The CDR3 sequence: CASRQPGQGKAFF. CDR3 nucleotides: TGTGCCAGCAGACAACCGGGACAGGGGAAAGCTTTCTTT.